One sample yielded the 11 T cell receptor beta chains listed below, sequenced in a study of blood T cell repertoires in COVID-19. Profiled with immunoSEQ multiplex PCR; TCRdb holds only in-frame clones, not every one. The data contain roughly 250,000 clones, approximately 89% of them singletons. Sequences were obtained from PBMCs or T cells enriched from blood (not recorded which). Receptors were obtained from a woman aged 35 to 49 with acute COVID-19.

This clone has just one count. The J gene is TRBJ2-7, the V gene TRBV6-2 or TRBV6-3, with D possibly TRBD1 on 6 matching bases. Germline CDR1 MNHEY, CDR2 SVGEGT. This CDR3 contains 16 residues. Trimming left V 4 bases short and J 0 bases short, with 16 bases between. This CDR3 is CASSSLGTQSSYEQYV. Here the CDR3 DNA reads TGTGCCAGCAGTTCTCTCGGGACACAAAGCTCCTACGAGCAGTACGTC.

The chain recombines TRBV7-9 with TRBJ1-2; 8 nucleotides agree with TRBD1. CDR3 length: 14 residues. The V segment lost 5 bases and the J segment 4 bases; nucleotides outside the gene matches: 6. The germline gives CDR1 SEHNR, CDR2 FQNEAQ (reference sequence). CDR3 sequence (DNA): TGTGCCAGCAGCGAGGGACAGGATGGCTATGGCTACACCTTC. Its protein product is CASSEGQDGYGYTF.

This clone showed up just once. V gene TRBV7-8 combines with J gene TRBJ2-5, with TRBD2 matching 8 bases. Trimming cost V 3 bases and J 3 bases; bases outside gene matches: 18. The CDR3 length is 19 residues. The germline V gene encodes CDR1 SGHVS and CDR2 FQNEAQ. The CDR3 nucleotides are TGTGCCAGCAGCTTGAACACCCCACTATTGGGAGCGGGAGAAGAGACCCAGTACTTC. Its protein product is CASSLNTPLLGAGEETQYF.

The chain recombines TRBV10-2 with TRBJ2-3; 8 nucleotides align to TRBD2. The V segment lost 5 bases and the J segment 5 bases; nucleotides outside the gene matches: 6. The germline gives CDR1 WSHSY, CDR2 SAAADI. This CDR3 comprises 14 residues. The DNA for the CDR3 is TGCGCCAGCAGTAGGGAACTAGCGGTAGATACGCAGTATTTT. It encodes CASSRELAVDTQYF.

The CDR3 DNA is TGCAGCGTCGGGCAGGGGGATCAGGCTTTCTTT. Translation gives CSVGQGDQAFF. The gene calls are TRBV29-1 and TRBJ1-1; 7 bases align to TRBD1. The germline CDR1 and CDR2 sequences are SQVTM and ANQGSEA. The CDR3 sequence is 11 residues long. J lost 11 bases, V lost 6 bases, and 9 bases had no gene match.

The V gene is TRBV7-2, the J gene TRBJ2-5, with 8 bases aligning to TRBD2. Per germline, CDR1 SGHTA and CDR2 FQGNSA. The length of the CDR3 is 14 residues. The V segment lost 3 bases and the J segment 5 bases; nucleotides outside the gene matches: 5. CDR3 loop: CASSLTGGWETQYF. As DNA, the CDR3 is TGTGCCAGCAGCTTGACGGGAGGGTGGGAGACCCAGTACTTC.

This chain links TRBV19 with TRBJ1-5; 9 positions agree with TRBD1. Germline assignment: CDR1 LNHDA and CDR2 SQIVND (reference sequence). J was trimmed by 1 base and V by 1 base; bases with no gene match: 8. The CDR3 contains 18 residues. CDR3 sequence (DNA): TGTGCCAGTAGTATAGGGACAGGGGTCCCACTAAGCAATCAGCCCCAGCATTTT. Residues: CASSIGTGVPLSNQPQHF.

This rearrangement joins TRBV28 to TRBJ1-3, with D uncertain. This CDR3 region has 15 residues. CDR1 MDHEN and CDR2 SYDVKM come from the germline V gene. V was cut by 5 bases and J by 2 bases, with 13 bases left in between. CDR3 in amino acids: CASSRYSVAGNTIYF. CDR3 nucleotide sequence: TGTGCCAGCAGTCGCTACTCGGTTGCTGGAAACACCATATATTTT.

V is TRBV28 and J is TRBJ2-7; a possible D gene is TRBD1 (8 bases). Germline V gives CDR1 MDHEN, CDR2 SYDVKM. This CDR3 is built from 14 residues. The ends were cut back, 6 bases at V and 2 bases at J, with 14 bases in the middle. CDR3 sequence: CASRRTGTTYEQYF. In nucleotides, the CDR3 is TGTGCCAGCAGGAGGACAGGGACTACCTACGAGCAGTACTTC.

The chain is built from TRBV2 and TRBJ1-1; D may be TRBD1 (6 bases). Per germline, CDR1 SNHLY and CDR2 FYNNEI. CDR3 length equals 15 residues. Trimming removed 5 bases at V and 4 bases at J, with 17 bases between. The CDR3 sequence: CASSTNPDSSTEAFF. CDR3 bases: TGTGCCAGCAGTACGAATCCGGACAGTAGCACTGAAGCTTTCTTT.

This chain joins TRBV6-5 and TRBJ1-4, with TRBD1 as a possible D gene (5 bases). This CDR3 comprises 14 residues. V lost 6 bases and J 8 bases, leaving 16 bases between the germline ends. CDR1 is MNHEY and CDR2 is SVGAGI in the germline V gene. The CDR3 here is CASSRDYTEEKLFF. The CDR3, as DNA: TGTGCCAGCAGCCGGGACTATACGGAGGAAAAACTGTTTTTT.